The 2 T cell receptor beta chains below were found in one sample sequenced in a study of T-cell reconstitution after alpha-beta-depleted transplantation in children. Preparing the TCRbeta library involved the use of unique molecular identifiers. TCRdb fed the PCR reads into MiXCR, producing one record per CDR3 protein. The profile shows some 350,000 distinct CDR3 sequences, about 9.3% of them singletons. The specimen was PBMCs from the stem cell graft donor, collected from the stem cell graft. The receptors here all came from a human donor who donated a stem cell graft to a child with acute lymphoblastic leukemia.

The chain links TRBV14 to TRBJ2-1, with a weak D call TRBD1 (5 bases). This CDR3 region has 18 residues. V lost 1 base and J 0 bases, leaving 16 bases between the germline ends. The V gene's germline CDR1 is SGHDN and CDR2 FVKESK. The CDR3 here is CASSQVPQGPRSYNEQFF. The DNA of the CDR3 is TGTGCCAGCAGCCAAGTCCCCCAGGGCCCACGCTCCTACAATGAGCAGTTCTTC.

The V and J genes are TRBV9 and TRBJ2-1; maybe TRBD2 (6 bases). This CDR3 has 15 amino acids. Trimming removed 3 bases from V and 4 bases from J, with 14 bases in between. In germline, CDR1 is SGDLS, CDR2 YYNGEE. CDR3 nucleotide sequence: TGTGCCAGCAGCGGCCGAGGAGGGATGTACAATGAGCAGTTCTTC. Translation: CASSGRGGMYNEQFF.